The sequence of this T cell receptor beta chain was determined in a study of shared clonotypes between healthy human individuals. Whole-study findings and limits: Represented genetic and exposure-history diversity was restricted by having few donors.

The DNA input per sorted-subset replicate PCR was roughly 210 ng, corresponding to 25,000 to 35,000 T cell genomes. The data were produced by immunoSEQ multiplex PCR, yet TCRdb's version contains in-frame clones alone and is incomplete. The table lists about 2.1 million clones, about 93% of them singletons. As concerns this clone: Its matching antigen is unknown.

The CDR3 length is 16 residues. After removal of 5 bases from V and 4 bases from J, the junction contained 12 bases not matched to a gene. The germline V gene has CDR1 SEHNR and CDR2 FQNEAQ (reference sequence). CD8 cells regarded as naive lacked CD45RO, were positively chosen for CCR7, and omitted terminally differentiated effector memory CD45RA+ cells. V is TRBV7-9 and J is TRBJ2-7, with 9 bases lining up with TRBD2. This TCR derives from a man aged 18 to 35 in good health. Some clones in this sample may be carry-over from other donors' samples. Source material: naive CD8+ T cells from PBMCs. CDR3 bases: TGTGCCAGCAGCAAAGTGGCTAGCGGGAACCCTTACGAGCAGTACTTC. Protein product: CASSKVASGNPYEQYF.